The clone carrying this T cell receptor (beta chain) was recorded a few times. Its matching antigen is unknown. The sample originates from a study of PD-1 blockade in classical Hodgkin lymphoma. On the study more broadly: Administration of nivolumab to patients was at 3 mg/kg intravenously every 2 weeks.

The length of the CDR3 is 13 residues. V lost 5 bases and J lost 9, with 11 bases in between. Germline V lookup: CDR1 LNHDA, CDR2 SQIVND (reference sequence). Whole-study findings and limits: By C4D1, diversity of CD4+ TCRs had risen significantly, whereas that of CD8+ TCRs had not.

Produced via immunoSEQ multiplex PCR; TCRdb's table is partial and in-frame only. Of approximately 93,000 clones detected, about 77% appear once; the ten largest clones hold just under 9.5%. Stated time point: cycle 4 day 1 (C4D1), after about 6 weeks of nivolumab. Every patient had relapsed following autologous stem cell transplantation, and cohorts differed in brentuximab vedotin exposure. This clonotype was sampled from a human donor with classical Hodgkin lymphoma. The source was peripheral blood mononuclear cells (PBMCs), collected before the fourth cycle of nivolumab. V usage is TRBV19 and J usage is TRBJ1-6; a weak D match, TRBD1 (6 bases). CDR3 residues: CASSPTGSSPLHF. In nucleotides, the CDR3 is TGTGCCAGTAGTCCCACAGGGAGTTCACCCCTCCACTTT.